This is a list of T cell receptor beta chains from one sample in a study of blood T cell repertoires in COVID-19. Method: immunoSEQ multiplex PCR; TCRdb's copy keeps in-frame clones and lacks some. Among 150,000 to 180,000 clones listed, roughly 83% were seen once. Input material: peripheral blood. The receptor set was obtained from a woman in her sixties with acute or convalescent COVID-19. The CDR3 runs from the conserved cysteine through the conserved F or W. D genes are given only for firm matches. Where a row states a size, it is once, few, many or the class of an expanded clone; other rows omit it.

clone size,J gene,V gene,CDR3 length,D gene,CDR3 DNA,CDR3 protein
few,TRBJ2-1,TRBV19,17,NA,TGTGCCAGTAGTATTCTAGCGGACAGGGATTCCTACAATGAGCAGTTCTTC,CASSILADRDSYNEQFF
NA,TRBJ2-1,TRBV28,13,NA,TGTGCCAGCAGTTTATTGGGCGCCAATGAGCAGTTCTTC,CASSLLGANEQFF
NA,TRBJ1-1,TRBV18,15,NA,TGTGCCAGCTCACTCAAGGGGCGTCTGAACACTGAAGCTTTCTTT,CASSLKGRLNTEAFF
few,TRBJ2-5,TRBV7-8,14,NA,TGTGCCAGCAGCTTAGGTAAACTCCAAGAGACCCAGTACTTC,CASSLGKLQETQYF
NA,TRBJ1-1,TRBV6-5,15,NA,TGTGCCAGCAGCGTCTCAGGCGGGGGGAGGGCTGAAGCTTTCTTT,CASSVSGGGRAEAFF
few,TRBJ2-7,TRBV11-2,15,NA,TGTGCCAGCAGCACCCGGGTCCGCGGCTCCTACGAGCAGTACTTC,CASSTRVRGSYEQYF
NA,TRBJ1-2,TRBV6-5,16,TRBD1,TGTGCCAGCAGTTCCGGACAGGGTCGGAATCACTATGGCTACACCTTC,CASSSGQGRNHYGYTF
few,TRBJ1-3,TRBV3-1/TRBV3-2,17,NA,TGTGCCAGCAGCCGAAGAGGCGGGAGGAATGATGGAAACACCATATATTTT,CASSRRGGRNDGNTIYF
NA,TRBJ1-2,TRBV7-9,15,NA,TGTGCCAGCAGCTTAATGGCAGGGTCTAACTATGGCTACACCTTC,CASSLMAGSNYGYTF
NA,TRBJ2-1,TRBV19,15,NA,TGTGCCAGTAGCGGGCGGAGGAATATGTACAATGAGCAGTTCTTC,CASSGRRNMYNEQFF
once,TRBJ2-1,TRBV24-1,15,TRBD2,TGTGCCACCAGCGTACTAGCGGGGACCTACAATGAGCAGTTCTTC,CATSVLAGTYNEQFF
NA,TRBJ2-5,TRBV24-1,16,TRBD1,TGTGCCACCAGTGACCCTACAGGGGGCAGGGGGGAGACCCAGTACTTC,CATSDPTGGRGETQYF
NA,TRBJ2-2,TRBV19,14,NA,TGTGCCAGTAGTATACACAGGGTCACCGGGGAGCTGTTTTTT,CASSIHRVTGELFF
NA,TRBJ1-6,TRBV9,16,NA,TGTGCCAGCAGCGTAGGCCGGGGTGGAGATAATTCACCCCTCCACTTT,CASSVGRGGDNSPLHF
NA,TRBJ1-4,TRBV28,14,TRBD1,TGTGCCAGCAGTTTTAGACAGGGAGAGGAAAAACTGTTTTTT,CASSFRQGEEKLFF
NA,TRBJ1-2,TRBV29-1,14,NA,TGCAGCGTTGGGAGGGACTCGACTAACTATGGCTACACCTTC,CSVGRDSTNYGYTF
NA,TRBJ1-4,TRBV28,15,NA,TGTGCCAGCAGTTCCCTGGGAGCAACTAATGAAAAACTGTTTTTT,CASSSLGATNEKLFF